These T cell receptor beta chains were read from a single sample in a study of OX40 agonist ivuxolimab in advanced cancers. Sequencing was performed with immunoSEQ multiplex PCR; in TCRdb, only in-frame clones are kept and a portion is missing. Among approximately 76,000 clones, approximately 85% were seen once, and the ten largest hold 0.61%. Sequenced material: CD4+ or CD8+ T cells sorted from blood, taken in a trial of the OX40 agonist ivuxolimab. All receptors come from an adult with an advanced solid tumor such as melanoma, head and neck, liver or kidney cancer. CDR3s include the opening cysteine and the closing phenylalanine or tryptophan. Each record gives: V gene, J gene, clone size, D gene, CDR3 DNA, CDR3 protein. A D gene is named only where the DNA matches it firmly. Clone size is given for some rows only: seen once, a few or many times, or a class if the clone is expanded.

>TRBV28|TRBJ1-6|-|-
TGTGCCAGCGGGTATTCCCGGCAGGATTCACCCCTCCACTTT
CASGYSRQDSPLHF
>TRBV7-9|TRBJ1-1|-|-
TGTGCCAGCAGCGTAAAAACTTCGAACACTGAAGCTTTCTTT
CASSVKTSNTEAFF
>TRBV14|TRBJ1-1|-|-
TGTGCCAGCAGCCTCCGGGGACTGAACACTGAAGCTTTCTTT
CASSLRGLNTEAFF
>TRBV19|TRBJ2-3|-|-
TGTGCCAGTAGTATAGAACAGTCTGGGAATACGCAGTATTTT
CASSIEQSGNTQYF
>TRBV25-1|TRBJ1-1|-|-
TGTGCCAGCAGTGCCAGGGGAAGCACTGAAGCTTTCTTT
CASSARGSTEAFF
>TRBV11-2|TRBJ2-6|once|-
TGTGCCAGCAGCGCATGGGGGGGCGCTGGGGCCAACGTCCTGACTTTC
CASSAWGGAGANVLTF
>TRBV7-9|TRBJ2-3|once|TRBD2
TGTGCCAGCAGCTTAGTGGCTAGCGGGGACACAGATACGCAGTATTTT
CASSLVASGDTDTQYF
>TRBV11-3|TRBJ2-2|-|-
TGTGCCAGCAGCCCCGCCGGGACTTTTAACACCGGGGAGCTGTTTTTT
CASSPAGTFNTGELFF
>TRBV4-2|TRBJ1-1|-|TRBD1
TGTGCCAGCAGCCAAGATGGGGCAGGGGGCATGAACACTGAAGCTTTCTTT
CASSQDGAGGMNTEAFF
>TRBV19|TRBJ1-2|-|-
TGTGCCAGTAGTATAGGGCGGAACAGGGACTATGGCTACACCTTC
CASSIGRNRDYGYTF
>TRBV9|TRBJ1-4|-|TRBD1
TGTGCCAGCAGCCCTCGACAGGGGGATAATGAAAAACTGTTTTTT
CASSPRQGDNEKLFF
>TRBV6-6|TRBJ1-6|-|TRBD1
TGTGCCAGCATGGGGGACAGTTCGTCCCTCCACTTT
CASMGDSSSLHF
>TRBV7-2|TRBJ1-3|once|-
TGTGCCAGCAGCTTAGATCCGGCTATGGCAGGAAACACCATATATTTT
CASSLDPAMAGNTIYF
>TRBV19|TRBJ1-4|-|-
TGTGCCAGTAAAGGGGATTTCGAAGAAAAACTGTTTTTT
CASKGDFEEKLFF
>TRBV15|TRBJ2-7|-|-
TGTGCCACCAGCAGAGGGGCAGATTCGAGGTACGAGCAGTACTTC
CATSRGADSRYEQYF
>TRBV19|TRBJ2-3|-|-
TGTGCCAGTAGTATGCGCCCGAGGGGGTCGCCAGATACGCAGTATTTT
CASSMRPRGSPDTQYF
>TRBV2|TRBJ2-7|-|TRBD1
TGTGCCAGCAATTTAGGGGGCGCCTACGAGCAGTACTTC
CASNLGGAYEQYF
>TRBV4-1|TRBJ2-4|-|TRBD2
TGCGCCAGCAGCCTCGCTGCCGGGGGGGCCAAAAACATTCAGTACTTC
CASSLAAGGAKNIQYF
>TRBV4-2|TRBJ2-1|once|TRBD2
TGTGCCAGCAGCCAAGTCGGGGGGGCTTACAATGAGCAGTTCTTC
CASSQVGGAYNEQFF
>TRBV5-8|TRBJ2-5|once|TRBD2
TGTGCCAGCAGTTTCGGACTAGCGCGGATCCAAGAGACCCAGTACTTC
CASSFGLARIQETQYF
>TRBV6-1|TRBJ2-7|few|TRBD1
TGTGCCAGCAGTGAAGCCCCTGGACAGGGCTGGGAGCAGTACTTC
CASSEAPGQGWEQYF
>TRBV7-3|TRBJ1-6|-|TRBD1
TGTGCCAGCAGCTTGAGGGGGCACTCCTATAATTCACCCCTCCACTTT
CASSLRGHSYNSPLHF
>TRBV15|TRBJ1-4|few|-
TGTGCCACCAGCAGAGTTGAGAGGGAAAAACTGTTTTTT
CATSRVEREKLFF
>TRBV6-5|TRBJ1-2|-|-
TGTGCCAGCTATACCCAGGGGACCCATGGCTACACCTTC
CASYTQGTHGYTF
>TRBV6-5|TRBJ2-7|-|-
TGTGCCAGCAGTTCCCCCAGGGACGAGCAGTACTTC
CASSSPRDEQYF
>TRBV5-6|TRBJ1-5|once|-
TGTGCCAGCACCTTACAGGGTTTTGGCAATCAGCCCCAGCATTTT
CASTLQGFGNQPQHF
>TRBV29-1|TRBJ1-1|-|-
TGCAGCGTCAGACGGGGGGGGGACACTGAAGCTTTCTTT
CSVRRGGDTEAFF
>TRBV7-2|TRBJ2-3|few|-
TGTGCCAGCAGAAAAACCGGGGACCTGACCTACACAGATACGCAGTATTTT
CASRKTGDLTYTDTQYF
>TRBV6-1|TRBJ1-4|-|-
TGTGCCAGCACCACCCAGGGATCAACTAATGAAAAACTGTTTTTT
CASTTQGSTNEKLFF
>TRBV25-1|TRBJ1-3|-|-
TGTGCCAGCAGGCTCGGGGCGAACTCTGGAAACACCATATATTTT
CASRLGANSGNTIYF
>TRBV18|TRBJ1-4|-|-
TGTGCCAGCTCACCGGAGGGTTTGTATGGAAAACTGTTTTTT
CASSPEGLYGKLFF
>TRBV6-5|TRBJ1-2|-|-
TGTGCCAGCAGTTACTCGGGTGCCAGGGTCAATCGCTACACCTTC
CASSYSGARVNRYTF
>TRBV30|TRBJ2-3|-|-
TGTGCCTGGAGTGTCCTGGTCCCCACAGATACGCAGTATTTT
CAWSVLVPTDTQYF
>TRBV30|TRBJ1-4|-|-
TGTGCCTGGAGTGTCGGGACGGGGCTGTTTTTT
CAWSVGTGLFF
>TRBV19|TRBJ1-5|-|-
TGTGCCAGTAGTATAGGACAGAGCCCCCAGCCCCAGCATTTT
CASSIGQSPQPQHF
>TRBV5-4|TRBJ2-2|-|TRBD1
TGTGCCAGCAGTGGCAGGGACAGATCCACCGGGGAGCTGTTTTTT
CASSGRDRSTGELFF
>TRBV6-5|TRBJ2-7|once|-
TGTGCCAGCAGCACCACCTCGGGGGAGCAGTACTTC
CASSTTSGEQYF
>TRBV7-3|TRBJ2-5|-|TRBD1
TGTGCCAGCAGCCGGGACAGGATAGGGACCCAGTACTTC
CASSRDRIGTQYF
>TRBV28|TRBJ1-6|-|TRBD1
TGTGCCAGCACCCCAGGGGGGAATTACTCACCCCTCCACTTT
CASTPGGNYSPLHF
>TRBV7-2|TRBJ1-5|-|-
TGTGCCAGCAGCTTGGTCACAGATAGCAATCAGCCCCAGCATTTT
CASSLVTDSNQPQHF